The rows below give T cell receptor beta chains drawn from one sample of a study of control samples from healthy donors and cancer patients. Only in-frame clones appear in the TCRdb table, and some are missing; sequencing was by immunoSEQ multiplex PCR. The table has some 130,000 clones, approximately 92% seen once. The source material was blood. Receptor source: a man aged 40-49 years in good health. Both conserved end residues are part of each CDR3. Each record gives: V gene, clone size, D gene, J gene, CDR3 length, CDR3 protein, CDR3 DNA. A D gene is named only where the DNA matches it firmly. Size is omitted from some rows. Given values are once, few, many or a class for expanded clones.

>TRBV4-1|few|TRBD1|TRBJ2-5|16
CASSHLGDRLQETQYF
TGCGCCAGCAGCCACCTTGGGGACAGGCTCCAAGAGACCCAGTACTTC
>TRBV19|NA|NA|TRBJ1-4|14
CATTDQGTNEKLFF
TGTGCCACTACCGACCAGGGAACTAATGAAAAACTGTTTTTT
>TRBV2|NA|NA|TRBJ1-2|12
CASDGGRYGYTF
TGTGCCAGTGACGGGGGGAGGTATGGCTACACCTTC
>TRBV5-1|NA|TRBD2|TRBJ2-7|16
CASSGGAGVLSYEQYF
TGCGCCAGCAGCGGAGGAGCGGGGGTTCTTTCCTACGAGCAGTACTTC
>TRBV7-8|once|TRBD2|TRBJ2-1|17
CASSATLAGGSYNEQFF
TGTGCCAGCAGCGCGACGCTAGCGGGGGGCTCCTACAATGAGCAGTTCTTC
>TRBV5-4|NA|TRBD1|TRBJ1-3|14
CASSGGQGRNTIYF
TGTGCCAGCAGCGGGGGACAGGGCAGAAACACCATATATTTT
>TRBV19|NA|TRBD1|TRBJ1-5|16
CASTTPGQNLGQPQHF
TGTGCCAGTACCACTCCGGGACAGAATTTGGGTCAGCCCCAGCATTTT
>TRBV18|NA|NA|TRBJ2-7|14
CASSPGTPRDEQYF
TGTGCCAGCTCACCGGGGACCCCGCGCGACGAGCAGTACTTC
>TRBV5-8|NA|NA|TRBJ2-6|15
CASSLDRAGANVLTF
TGTGCCAGCAGCTTGGACAGGGCTGGGGCCAACGTCCTGACTTTC
>TRBV2|NA|NA|TRBJ2-7|12
CASRPDSYEQYF
TGTGCCAGCAGACCAGACAGTTACGAGCAGTACTTC
>TRBV6-1|NA|TRBD1|TRBJ2-7|15
CASSEVSGGAVEQYF
TGTGCCAGCAGTGAAGTGTCAGGGGGCGCAGTCGAGCAGTACTTC
>TRBV4-1|NA|NA|TRBJ2-5|13
CASSLRFQETQYF
TGCGCCAGCAGCCTTAGGTTCCAAGAGACCCAGTACTTC
>TRBV5-5|NA|TRBD2|TRBJ2-1|15
CASSFTGLVDNEQFF
TGTGCCAGCAGCTTCACGGGACTAGTTGACAATGAGCAGTTCTTC
>TRBV5-4|NA|TRBD1|TRBJ1-1|16
CASSRGQGASNTEAFF
TGTGCCAGCAGCCGGGGACAGGGAGCTTCGAACACTGAAGCTTTCTTT
>TRBV7-9|few|NA|TRBJ2-2|13
CASSLFASGELFF
TGTGCCAGCAGCTTATTTGCGAGCGGGGAGCTGTTTTTT
>TRBV7-2|NA|NA|TRBJ2-3|14
CASSYQRGTDTQYF
TGTGCCAGCAGTTACCAGCGGGGCACAGATACGCAGTATTTT
>TRBV18|NA|NA|TRBJ2-7|16
CASSPPVTESRYEQYF
TGTGCCAGCTCACCACCCGTTACGGAGAGCCGATACGAGCAGTACTTC
>TRBV5-1|NA|NA|TRBJ2-7|14
CASSDSMPPYEQYF
TGCGCCAGCAGCGACAGCATGCCTCCCTACGAGCAGTACTTC
>TRBV19|NA|TRBD1|TRBJ2-4|16
CASSLPGQGKKNIQYF
TGTGCCAGTAGTCTTCCGGGACAGGGAAAGAAGAACATTCAGTACTTC
>TRBV5-1|NA|NA|TRBJ2-6|17
CASSFRDVLSGANVLTF
TGCGCCAGCAGCTTCCGGGACGTGTTATCTGGGGCCAACGTCCTGACTTTC
>TRBV9|NA|NA|TRBJ2-7|15
CASSVVGAGDYEQYF
TGTGCCAGCAGCGTAGTAGGGGCAGGGGACTACGAGCAGTACTTC
>TRBV3-1/TRBV3-2|NA|TRBD1|TRBJ1-1|16
CASSRRDSPRGTEAFF
TGTGCCAGCAGCCGACGGGACAGTCCTCGGGGCACTGAAGCTTTCTTT
>TRBV10-3|NA|NA|TRBJ1-4|14
CAISESRTEGKLFF
TGTGCCATCAGTGAGTCCCGGACAGAGGGAAAACTGTTTTTT
>TRBV4-1|few|TRBD2|TRBJ2-1|17
CASSRGGLVVSYNEQFF
TGCGCCAGCAGCCGGGGAGGACTAGTTGTATCCTACAATGAGCAGTTCTTC
>TRBV5-6|NA|NA|TRBJ1-6|14
CASSFGPSNSPLHF
TGTGCCAGCAGCTTCGGACCGAGCAATTCACCCCTCCACTTT
>TRBV9|NA|NA|TRBJ2-7|15
CASSPNPAWGYEQYF
TGTGCCAGCAGCCCAAATCCCGCATGGGGCTACGAGCAGTACTTC
>TRBV2|NA|NA|TRBJ1-5|13
CASSEAGVQPQHF
TGTGCCAGCAGTGAAGCGGGGGTACAGCCCCAGCATTTT
>TRBV9|NA|TRBD1|TRBJ2-3|16
CASSVSAGGDIPTQYF
TGTGCCAGCAGCGTATCGGCAGGGGGCGACATCCCTACGCAGTATTTT
>TRBV19|NA|TRBD1|TRBJ1-5|18
CASSTTLGTGVSGQPQHF
TGTGCCAGTAGCACTACCCTCGGGACAGGGGTTTCCGGGCAGCCCCAGCATTTT
>TRBV28|NA|NA|TRBJ1-2|13
CASGAETNYGYTF
TGTGCCAGCGGGGCAGAAACTAACTATGGCTACACCTTC
>TRBV7-6|few|TRBD1|TRBJ1-4|17
CASSLLGTGVVNEKLFF
TGTGCCAGCAGCTTGCTGGGAACAGGGGTAGTAAATGAAAAACTGTTTTTT
>TRBV6-6|medium-sized|TRBD1|TRBJ1-5|15
CASSLRQGWNQPQHF
TGTGCCAGCAGCCTACGACAGGGATGGAATCAGCCCCAGCATTTT
>TRBV3-1/TRBV3-2|NA|NA|TRBJ1-2|13
CASSQVRGVGYTF
TGTGCCAGCAGTCAGGTCCGGGGAGTCGGCTACACCTTC
>TRBV12-3/TRBV12-4|NA|NA|TRBJ1-2|11
CASSTGPSSTF
TGTGCCAGCAGTACCGGCCCCTCTTCCACCTTC
>TRBV11-1|few|NA|TRBJ2-3|14
CASSFSGSGDTQYF
TGTGCCAGCAGCTTCAGCGGCTCCGGGGATACGCAGTATTTT
>TRBV4-1|few|NA|TRBJ2-7|13
CASSPSGPYEQYF
TGCGCCAGCAGCCCTTCAGGACCCTACGAGCAGTACTTC
>TRBV7-8|NA|NA|TRBJ2-7|18
CASSSSWGISDSTYEQYF
TGTGCCAGCAGCTCATCATGGGGTATATCAGACTCGACCTACGAGCAGTACTTC
>TRBV5-1|NA|NA|TRBJ2-5|12
CASSLVAETQYF
TGCGCCAGCAGCTTGGTTGCGGAGACCCAGTACTTC
>TRBV3-1/TRBV3-2|NA|TRBD1|TRBJ1-1|15
CASSHLDRDGTEAFF
TGTGCCAGCAGCCACCTGGACAGGGACGGTACTGAAGCTTTCTTT
>TRBV6-4|NA|TRBD2|TRBJ2-1|15
CASSSGLASYNEQFF
TGTGCCAGCAGTTCGGGACTAGCGTCCTACAATGAGCAGTTCTTC
>TRBV18|NA|NA|TRBJ1-6|14
CASSPAPMNSPLHF
TGTGCCAGCTCACCGGCCCCAATGAATTCACCCCTCCACTTT